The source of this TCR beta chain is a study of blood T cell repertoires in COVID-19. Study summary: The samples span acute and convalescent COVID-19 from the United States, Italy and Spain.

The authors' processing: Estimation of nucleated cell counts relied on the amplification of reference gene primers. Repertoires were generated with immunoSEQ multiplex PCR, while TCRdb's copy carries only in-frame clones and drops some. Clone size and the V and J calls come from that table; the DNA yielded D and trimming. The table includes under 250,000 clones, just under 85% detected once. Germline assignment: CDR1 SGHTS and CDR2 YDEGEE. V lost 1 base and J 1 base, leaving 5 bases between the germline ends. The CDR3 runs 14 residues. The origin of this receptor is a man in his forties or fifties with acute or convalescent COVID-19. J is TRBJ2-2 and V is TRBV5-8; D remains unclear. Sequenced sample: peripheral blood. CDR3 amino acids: CASSLRLNTGELFF. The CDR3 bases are TGTGCCAGCAGCTTGCGACTGAACACCGGGGAGCTGTTTTTT.